This is a list of T cell receptor beta chains from one sample in a study of blood T cell repertoires in COVID-19. This table comes from immunoSEQ multiplex PCR, and its TCRdb copy is limited to in-frame clones, with some not included. The table records over 100,000 clones, around 88% of them present only once. The sequencing input was peripheral blood. The receptors were sampled from a man aged 55 to 70 with COVID-19, enrolled during active disease. Both conserved end residues are part of each CDR3. D genes are given only for firm matches. Rows may omit the clone size; those that give it use once, few, many or a size class.

D gene: NA
clone size: NA
V gene: TRBV6-5
J gene: TRBJ2-7
CDR3 protein: CASSRPGGREQYF
CDR3 DNA: TGTGCCAGCAGTAGACCAGGAGGTCGCGAGCAGTACTTC

D gene: NA
clone size: NA
V gene: TRBV29-1
J gene: TRBJ1-2
CDR3 protein: CSVEVYTNYGYTF
CDR3 DNA: TGCAGCGTTGAAGTTTACACTAACTATGGCTACACCTTC

D gene: NA
clone size: NA
V gene: TRBV7-8
J gene: TRBJ1-1
CDR3 protein: CASSPTRTANTEAFF
CDR3 DNA: TGTGCCAGCAGCCCAACCCGGACAGCGAACACTGAAGCTTTCTTT

D gene: NA
clone size: NA
V gene: TRBV3-1/TRBV3-2
J gene: TRBJ1-1
CDR3 protein: CASSHLEGFVAFF
CDR3 DNA: TGTGCCAGCAGCCATCTTGAGGGTTTTGTAGCTTTCTTT

D gene: NA
clone size: NA
V gene: TRBV11-1
J gene: TRBJ1-6
CDR3 protein: CASSLADVRSSYNSPLHF
CDR3 DNA: TGTGCCAGCAGCTTAGCAGATGTGAGGAGCTCCTATAATTCACCCCTCCACTTT

D gene: NA
clone size: NA
V gene: TRBV7-9
J gene: TRBJ1-5
CDR3 protein: CASSPTGGVGQPQHF
CDR3 DNA: TGTGCCAGCAGCCCCACGGGGGGGGTAGGTCAGCCCCAGCATTTT

D gene: NA
clone size: few
V gene: TRBV2
J gene: TRBJ1-6
CDR3 protein: CASSEGPRTNSPLHF
CDR3 DNA: TGTGCCAGCAGTGAAGGGCCAAGAACGAATTCACCCCTCCACTTT

D gene: TRBD1
clone size: once
V gene: TRBV6-5
J gene: TRBJ2-7
CDR3 protein: CASSSRQGHNSYEQYF
CDR3 DNA: TGTGCCAGCAGTTCCCGACAGGGACACAACTCCTACGAGCAGTACTTC

D gene: TRBD1
clone size: NA
V gene: TRBV6-5
J gene: TRBJ1-2
CDR3 protein: CASSLTGTGHSGYTF
CDR3 DNA: TGTGCCAGCAGTTTAACCGGGACAGGGCATTCTGGCTACACCTTC

D gene: NA
clone size: once
V gene: TRBV19
J gene: TRBJ1-1
CDR3 protein: CASSNTAGTRTEAFF
CDR3 DNA: TGTGCCAGTAGTAACACAGCGGGGACGCGGACTGAAGCTTTCTTT

D gene: NA
clone size: NA
V gene: TRBV28
J gene: TRBJ2-3
CDR3 protein: CASSWGGARFTPHAFTPITDTQYF
CDR3 DNA: TGTGCCAGCAGCTGGGGGGGGGCGCGTTTCACCCCACACGCATTCACACCTATCACAGATACGCAGTATTTT

D gene: TRBD2
clone size: NA
V gene: TRBV7-2
J gene: TRBJ2-5
CDR3 protein: CASSQAGGKGTQYF
CDR3 DNA: TGTGCCAGCAGCCAGGCGGGGGGTAAAGGGACCCAGTACTTC

D gene: TRBD1
clone size: NA
V gene: TRBV18
J gene: TRBJ1-1
CDR3 protein: CASSPGQGNTEAFF
CDR3 DNA: TGTGCCAGCTCACCAGGACAGGGGAACACTGAAGCTTTCTTT

D gene: TRBD1
clone size: NA
V gene: TRBV2
J gene: TRBJ2-7
CDR3 protein: CASRGQSYEQYF
CDR3 DNA: TGTGCCAGCAGGGGACAGTCCTACGAGCAGTACTTC

D gene: NA
clone size: NA
V gene: TRBV5-4
J gene: TRBJ1-2
CDR3 protein: CASSRRDYGYTF
CDR3 DNA: TGTGCCAGCAGCAGGAGAGACTATGGCTACACCTTC

D gene: TRBD1
clone size: NA
V gene: TRBV25-1
J gene: TRBJ1-6
CDR3 protein: CASSETGQYNSPLHF
CDR3 DNA: TGTGCCAGCAGTGAAACGGGACAGTATAATTCACCCCTCCACTTT

D gene: TRBD1
clone size: NA
V gene: TRBV5-4
J gene: TRBJ2-3
CDR3 protein: CASSTRTGTDTQYF
CDR3 DNA: TGTGCCAGCAGTACCCGGACAGGAACAGATACGCAGTATTTT

D gene: NA
clone size: NA
V gene: TRBV3-1/TRBV3-2
J gene: TRBJ1-1
CDR3 protein: CASSPLRGGSTEAFF
CDR3 DNA: TGTGCCAGCAGCCCCCTCCGCGGGGGTAGCACTGAAGCTTTCTTT

D gene: NA
clone size: NA
V gene: TRBV19
J gene: TRBJ2-5
CDR3 protein: CASRIGGGTQETQYF
CDR3 DNA: TGTGCCAGTAGGATCGGGGGAGGTACTCAAGAGACCCAGTACTTC

D gene: NA
clone size: NA
V gene: TRBV10-3
J gene: TRBJ1-3
CDR3 protein: CAISESGGASSGNTIYF
CDR3 DNA: TGTGCCATCAGTGAGTCGGGGGGGGCCTCCTCTGGAAACACCATATATTTT

D gene: NA
clone size: NA
V gene: TRBV19
J gene: TRBJ1-1
CDR3 protein: CASSIRGALNTEAFF
CDR3 DNA: TGTGCCAGTAGTATCCGGGGGGCCCTGAACACTGAAGCTTTCTTT

D gene: NA
clone size: NA
V gene: TRBV7-3
J gene: TRBJ2-2
CDR3 protein: CASSPYTGELFF
CDR3 DNA: TGTGCCAGCAGCCCGTACACCGGGGAGCTGTTTTTT

D gene: TRBD1
clone size: NA
V gene: TRBV9
J gene: TRBJ1-2
CDR3 protein: CASSVARTGAYGYTF
CDR3 DNA: TGTGCCAGCAGCGTAGCCCGAACAGGGGCCTATGGCTACACCTTC

D gene: TRBD1
clone size: NA
V gene: TRBV7-3
J gene: TRBJ2-7
CDR3 protein: CASSLGPLEGARSYEQYF
CDR3 DNA: TGTGCCAGCAGCTTAGGGCCCCTTGAGGGGGCAAGGTCCTACGAGCAGTACTTC

D gene: NA
clone size: once
V gene: TRBV2
J gene: TRBJ2-2
CDR3 protein: CASSSRRVTGELFF
CDR3 DNA: TGTGCCAGCAGTAGTCGCAGGGTAACCGGGGAGCTGTTTTTT

D gene: TRBD1
clone size: NA
V gene: TRBV27
J gene: TRBJ1-5
CDR3 protein: CASSRRQGGLYQPQHF
CDR3 DNA: TGTGCCAGCAGCAGACGACAGGGGGGACTTTATCAGCCCCAGCATTTT

D gene: TRBD1
clone size: NA
V gene: TRBV19
J gene: TRBJ1-5
CDR3 protein: CASSIGTGNQPQHF
CDR3 DNA: TGTGCCAGTAGTATAGGGACAGGTAACCAGCCCCAGCATTTT

D gene: TRBD1
clone size: NA
V gene: TRBV5-6
J gene: TRBJ1-6
CDR3 protein: CASSPLQGLNSPLHF
CDR3 DNA: TGTGCCAGCAGCCCTCTACAGGGGCTAAATTCACCCCTCCACTTT

D gene: NA
clone size: NA
V gene: TRBV11-2
J gene: TRBJ1-1
CDR3 protein: CASSLVSVTEAFF
CDR3 DNA: TGTGCCAGCAGCTTAGTTTCCGTCACTGAAGCTTTCTTT

D gene: NA
clone size: NA
V gene: TRBV4-3
J gene: TRBJ2-1
CDR3 protein: CASSQELTDYNEQFF
CDR3 DNA: TGCGCCAGCAGCCAAGAGCTCACAGATTACAATGAGCAGTTCTTC

D gene: TRBD1
clone size: NA
V gene: TRBV28
J gene: TRBJ1-2
CDR3 protein: CASSKRTGDGYTF
CDR3 DNA: TGTGCCAGCAGCAAGCGGACAGGGGATGGCTACACCTTC

D gene: NA
clone size: NA
V gene: TRBV2
J gene: TRBJ2-1
CDR3 protein: CASSRLVGYNEQFF
CDR3 DNA: TGTGCCAGCAGTCGACTAGTGGGGTACAATGAGCAGTTCTTC

D gene: TRBD1
clone size: few
V gene: TRBV5-1
J gene: TRBJ1-6
CDR3 protein: CASSLLLRTGSSYNSPLHF
CDR3 DNA: TGCGCCAGCAGCCTACTCCTCAGGACAGGGAGCTCCTATAATTCACCCCTCCACTTT